The next 20 T cell receptor beta chains were all read from a single sample in a study of T cell repertoires in cytomegalovirus infection. No antigen has been identified for these receptors. TCRdb re-called the reads with MiXCR, one entry per CDR3 protein. Here the sample spans 100,000 to 120,000 distinct CDR3 sequences, under 35% being singletons. Sequenced here: CD8+ T cells from cultured PBMCs, sampled from culture after CMV antigen stimulation. The receptors come from a human donor in good health (CMV status not recorded). Some clones in this sample may be carry-over from other donors' samples.

This clonotype was observed a few times. The gene calls are TRBV27 and TRBJ2-1; D uncertain. V lost 4 bases and J lost 8, with 6 bases in between. Germline loops: CDR1 MNHEY, CDR2 SMNVEV (reference sequence). The CDR3 length is 11 residues. Here the CDR3 reads CASSSTYEQFF. In nucleotides, the CDR3 is TGTGCCAGCAGTTCCACCTATGAGCAGTTCTTC.

This clonotype has just a few counts. This chain connects TRBV29-1 to TRBJ2-1, with 9 bases matching TRBD2. V shed 1 base, J shed 4 bases, and the junction held 5 bases outside the gene matches. The CDR3 has 15 residues. Germline V gives CDR1 SQVTM, CDR2 ANQGSEA. The DNA for the CDR3 is TGCAGCGTTGAAGGAAGTAGCGGGAGATACAATGAGCAGTTCTTC. Encoded protein: CSVEGSSGRYNEQFF.

The chain joins TRBV2 to TRBJ1-2; TRBD1 matches at 8 bases. CDR3 length equals 12 residues. V lost 8 bases, J lost 7 bases, and 6 bases stayed unmatched. CDR1 SNHLY and CDR2 FYNNEI come from the germline V gene. The CDR3 sequence is CASVDRGFGYTF. CDR3 sequence (DNA): TGTGCCAGCGTCGACAGGGGTTTTGGCTACACCTTC. The complete variable domain, with remaining parts taken from reference TRBV2 and TRBJ1-2, reads EPEVTQTPSHQVTQMGQEVILRCVPISNHLYFYWYRQILGQKVEFLVSFYNNEISEKSEIFDDQFSVERPDGSNFTLKIRSTKLEDSAMYFCASVDRGFGYTFGSGTRLTVV.

The J gene is TRBJ2-1, the V gene TRBV11-2; the match to TRBD2 covers 7 bases. The V gene's germline CDR1 is SGHAT and CDR2 FQNNGV. After removal of 1 base from V and 9 bases from J, the junction contained 9 bases not matched to a gene. This CDR3 spans 15 amino acids. The CDR3 nucleotides are TGTGCCAGCAGCTTAGTGGGTGGGGGGGTAGCTGAGCAGTTCTTC. Amino acids: CASSLVGGGVAEQFF. The full variable domain, its missing parts supplied by reference TRBV11-2 and TRBJ2-1, is EAGVAQSPRYKIIEKRQSVAFWCNPISGHATLYWYQQILGQGPKLLIQFQNNGVVDDSQLPKDRFSAERLKGVDSTLKIQPAKLEDSAVYLCASSLVGGGVAEQFFGPGTRLTVL.

The V gene is TRBV7-9, the J gene TRBJ2-7, with unresolved D. This CDR3 has 11 amino acids. V was trimmed by 0 bases and J by 7 bases, leaving 4 bases between them. In germline, CDR1 is SEHNR, CDR2 FQNEAQ (reference sequence). CDR3 nucleotides: TGTGCCAGCAGCTTAGCTGAAGAGCAGTACTTC. Amino acids: CASSLAEEQYF.

In its sample, this clonotype was seen many times. V is TRBV6-1 and J is TRBJ1-6, with D tentatively TRBD1 (5 bases). V gave up 5 bases and J gave up 7 bases, with 21 bases separating them. The CDR3 loop spans 17 amino acids. Germline V gene lookup returns CDR1 MNHNS and CDR2 SASEGT. CDR3 in DNA: TGTGCCAGCAGTAACATTCCCCCCGGGACGGCGAATTCACCCCTCCACTTT. Its translation: CASSNIPPGTANSPLHF.

This rearrangement joins TRBV29-1 to TRBJ1-1; TRBD1 might be the D (5 bases). Between the trimmed V and J ends, which lost 1 base and 3 bases, there was a span of 12 bases. The CDR3 is 14 residues long. Germline CDR1 and CDR2: SQVTM and ANQGSEA. CDR3 region: CSVEGRGRYTEAFF. CDR3 nucleotide sequence: TGCAGCGTTGAAGGAAGGGGTCGGTACACTGAAGCTTTCTTT.

The rearrangement uses TRBV7-3 and TRBJ1-2; 10 bases agree with TRBD1. V dropped 5 bases and J dropped 2; count of bases not matched to a gene: 2. The germline CDR1 and CDR2 sequences are SGHTA and FQGTGA. This CDR3 is built from 14 residues. CDR3 nucleotides: TGTGCCAGCAGCCGGACAGGGGGAAACTATGGCTACACCTTC. It yields the protein CASSRTGGNYGYTF.

The V and J genes are TRBV6-1 and TRBJ2-7; perhaps TRBD2 as D (5 bases). CDR3 length: 13 residues. V gave up 6 bases and J gave up 5 bases, with 14 bases separating them. Germline-derived CDR1 and CDR2 are MNHNS and SASEGT. CDR3 bases: TGTGCCAGCAGCCCCGGACTTCTACACGAGCAGTACTTC. This translates into CASSPGLLHEQYF.

This clonotype was observed at least ten times. J is TRBJ2-7 and V is TRBV7-9, with 12 bases fitting TRBD1. Germline CDR1 and CDR2: SEHNR and FQNEAQ (reference sequence). Losses at the gene ends were 0 bases for V and 5 bases for J; bases not matched to a gene: 11. The CDR3 spans 18 residues. The CDR3 loop reads CASSLAQFGTGGSDEQYF. In nucleotides, the CDR3 is TGTGCCAGCAGCTTAGCCCAGTTCGGGACAGGGGGCTCGGACGAGCAGTACTTC.

The chain uses TRBV5-1 and TRBJ2-1, with 11 bases that match TRBD1. V lost 9 bases, J lost 7 bases, and 6 bases stayed unmatched. The CDR3 consists of 13 residues. Germline CDR1 and CDR2: SGHRS and YFSETQ. The CDR3 here is CATGTGGPNEQFF. The CDR3 DNA follows: TGCGCCACCGGGACAGGGGGGCCAAATGAGCAGTTCTTC. The entire variable domain, with the rest obtained from reference TRBV5-1 and TRBJ2-1, is as follows: KAGVTQTPRYLIKTRGQQVTLSCSPISGHRSVSWYQQTPGQGLQFLFEYFSETQRNKGNFPGRFSGRQFSNSRSEMNVSTLELGDSALYLCATGTGGPNEQFFGPGTRLTVL.

This clonotype was picked up a small number of times. V and J are TRBV20-1 and TRBJ1-6; D unresolved. The CDR3 consists of 17 residues. V was pared by 0 bases and J by 0 bases, with 12 bases between. CDR1 and CDR2 from the germline V gene are DFQATT and SNEGSKA (reference sequence). The CDR3 sequence: CSARDTKESSYNSPLHF. Written as DNA, the CDR3 is TGCAGTGCTAGAGACACTAAGGAGAGCTCCTATAATTCACCCCTCCACTTT.

The chain combines TRBV20-1 with TRBJ2-7, with D hard to call. This CDR3 contains 11 residues. Germline CDR1 reads DFQATT; CDR2 reads SNEGSKA (reference sequence). V dropped 2 bases and J dropped 6 bases, with 8 bases sitting between them. The CDR3 DNA reads as TGCAGTGCTAGATTGCTACTCGAGCAGTACTTC. Its translation is CSARLLLEQYF.

The chain employs TRBV7-8 and TRBJ2-3; 10 nucleotides agree with TRBD2. The CDR3 runs to 19 residues. CDR1 is SGHVS, CDR2 FQNEAQ, per germline. Trimming at V came to 8 bases and at J to 2 bases, leaving 19 bases not matched to a gene. CDR3 coding DNA: TGTGCCAGCGCGGGTTGGGCTAGCGGGGGTTACCTCGACACAGATACGCAGTATTTT. This gives the protein CASAGWASGGYLDTDTQYF.

This clonotype was seen only a few times. This chain connects TRBV2 to TRBJ2-7; D is uncertain. The CDR3 is 19 residues long. Trimming took 4 bases from V and 0 from J, leaving 25 bases between them. CDR1 SNHLY and CDR2 FYNNEI come from the germline V gene. In DNA, the CDR3 is TGTGCCAGCAGTGGTCGAAGCCTACCGGGTAGCCCAATCTCCTACGAGCAGTACTTC. It is translated as CASSGRSLPGSPISYEQYF.

This chain joins TRBV3-1 and TRBJ1-2; TRBD1 matches 9 bases. J gave up 3 bases and V 2 bases, and 13 bases lay outside the gene matches. The germline CDR1 and CDR2 sequences are LGHDT and YNNKEL (reference sequence). This CDR3 spans 18 amino acids. CDR3 nucleotide sequence: TGTGCCAGCAGCCAAAGGACCTCCGGGACAGGGCACTACTATGGCTACACCTTC. Encoded protein: CASSQRTSGTGHYYGYTF. Full variable domain (missing parts from reference TRBV3-1 and TRBJ1-2): DTAVSQTPKYLVTQMGNDKSIKCEQNLGHDTMYWYKQDSKKFLKIMFSYNNKELIINETVPNRFSPKSPDKAHLNLHINSLELGDSAVYFCASSQRTSGTGHYYGYTFGSGTRLTVV.

This clonotype was picked up many times. The chain links TRBV7-6 to TRBJ1-4; D unclear. The CDR3 sequence is 14 residues long. Trimming removed 0 bases at V and 4 bases at J, with 6 bases between. Germline V lookup: CDR1 SGHVS, CDR2 FNYEAQ. The CDR3 coding sequence is TGTGCCAGCAGCTTAGCAATGGATAATGAAAAACTGTTTTTT. Translating it yields CASSLAMDNEKLFF.

V gene TRBV7-9 combines with J gene TRBJ2-1, with a weak D call TRBD2 (7 bases). CDR1 and CDR2 from the germline V gene are SEHNR and FQNEAQ (reference sequence). V lost 7 bases and J lost 10, with 17 bases in between. The CDR3 consists of 13 residues. CDR3 nucleotide sequence: TGTGCCAGCACTCCCCCTGGGGGGGCGGAGCAGTTCTTC. The encoded protein is CASTPPGGAEQFF.

The rearrangement uses TRBV7-9 and TRBJ2-5; 8 positions match TRBD1. V shed 4 bases, J shed 5 bases, and the junction held 12 bases outside the gene matches. Germline-derived CDR1 and CDR2 are SEHNR and FQNEAQ (reference sequence). The CDR3 totals 16 residues. The CDR3 loop reads CASSSPGRGRVETQYF. CDR3 nucleotides: TGTGCCAGCAGCTCCCCAGGCAGGGGGCGCGTGGAGACCCAGTACTTC.

The table lists this clonotype with a few counts. The chain links TRBV12-3 or TRBV12-4 to TRBJ2-3, with D possibly TRBD2 on 6 matching bases. Trimming took off 6 bases at V and 3 bases at J, with 13 bases between the two ends. This CDR3 is 14 amino acids long. CDR3 protein: CASSPGTLTDTQYF. In nucleotides, the CDR3 is TGTGCCAGCAGCCCCGGGACTTTGACAGATACGCAGTATTTT.